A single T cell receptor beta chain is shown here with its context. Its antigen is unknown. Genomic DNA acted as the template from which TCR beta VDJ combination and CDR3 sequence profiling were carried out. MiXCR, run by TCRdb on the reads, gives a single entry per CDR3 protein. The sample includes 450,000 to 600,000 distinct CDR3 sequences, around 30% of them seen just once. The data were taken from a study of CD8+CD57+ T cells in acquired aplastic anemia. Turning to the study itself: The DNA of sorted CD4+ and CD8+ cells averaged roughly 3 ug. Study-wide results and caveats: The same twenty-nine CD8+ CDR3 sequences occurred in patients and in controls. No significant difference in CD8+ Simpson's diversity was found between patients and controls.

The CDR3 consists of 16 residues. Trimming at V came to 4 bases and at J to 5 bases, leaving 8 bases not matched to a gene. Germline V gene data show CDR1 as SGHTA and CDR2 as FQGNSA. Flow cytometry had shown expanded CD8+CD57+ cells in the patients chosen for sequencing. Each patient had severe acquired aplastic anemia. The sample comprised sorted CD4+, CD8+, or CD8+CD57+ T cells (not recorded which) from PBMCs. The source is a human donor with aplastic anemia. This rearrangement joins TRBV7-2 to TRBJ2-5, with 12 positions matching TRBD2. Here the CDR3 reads CASSSRTSGAGETQYF. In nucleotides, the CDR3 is TGTGCCAGCAGCTCCCGGACTAGCGGGGCCGGGGAGACCCAGTACTTC.